The T cell receptor beta chain under discussion was sequenced for a study of T cell responses to AZD1222 COVID-19 vaccine. The method was immunoSEQ multiplex PCR; TCRdb's version includes in-frame clones alone and lacks a portion of them. Found here are 120,000 or so clones, 88% of them singletons; the top ten hold under 7%. CDR1 is SGHNT, CDR2 YYREEE, per germline (reference sequence). CDR3 size: 14 residues. V was trimmed by 4 bases and J by 6 bases, leaving 16 bases between them. Material: peripheral blood, obtained on day 0 of AZD1222 vaccination. The chain recombines TRBV5-4 with TRBJ1-1; TRBD1 is a possible D gene (5 bases). This clonotype originated in an adult in good health. CDR3 DNA: TGTGCCAGCAGCACCGGGACGTATGCGGCTGAAGCTTTCTTT. Its translation is CASSTGTYAAEAFF. Looking up the rest from reference TRBV5-4 and TRBJ1-1 gives the full variable domain: ETGVTQSPTHLIKTRGQQVTLRCSSQSGHNTVSWYQQALGQGPQFIFQYYREEENGRGNFPPRFSGLQFPNYSSELNVNALELDDSALYLCASSTGTYAAEAFFGQGTRLTVV.